The subject of this entry is one T cell receptor (beta chain). The antigen is not known. The data were obtained in a study of spatial heterogeneity in lung cancer. Study-level background: The count of detected beta-chain sequences consistently exceeded that of alpha-chain sequences. Study results and caveats: Expanded TCR counts, ubiquitous and regional, correlated respectively with ubiquitous and regional nonsynonymous mutation counts. For expanded intratumoral alpha and beta TCRs, counts tracked tumor mutation counts.

The V and J ends lost 2 bases and 1 base, in that order; junction bases with no gene match: 10. The length of the CDR3 is 17 residues. The germline CDR1 and CDR2 sequences are MNHEY and SVGAGI. Each CDR3 protein gets one entry after TCRdb re-called the 5' RACE reads with MiXCR. The table shows 10,000 or so distinct CDR3 sequences, with approximately 5.1% occurring only once. Time point indicated: sample taken at primary tumor resection. Samples were donated by 72 untreated early-stage non-small cell lung cancer patients. The chain recombines TRBV6-5 with TRBJ1-1; the match to TRBD1 covers 7 bases. The clonotype comes from a female donor with early-stage non-small cell lung cancer. The source was lung tumor tissue, collected at surgery. The CDR3 protein is CASSYTPPTGTNTEAFF. The CDR3, as DNA: TGTGCCAGCAGTTACACCCCTCCGACAGGGACGAACACTGAAGCTTTCTTT.